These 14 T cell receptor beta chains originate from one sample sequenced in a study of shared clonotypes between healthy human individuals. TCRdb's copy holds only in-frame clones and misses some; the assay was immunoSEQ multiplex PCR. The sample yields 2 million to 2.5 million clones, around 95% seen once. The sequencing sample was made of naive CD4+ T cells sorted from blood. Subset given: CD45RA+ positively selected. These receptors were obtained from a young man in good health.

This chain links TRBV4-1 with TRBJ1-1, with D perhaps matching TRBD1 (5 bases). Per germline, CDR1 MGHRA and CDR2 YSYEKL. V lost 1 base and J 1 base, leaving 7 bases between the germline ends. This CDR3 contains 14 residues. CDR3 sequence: CASSQGTPNTEAFF. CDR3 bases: TGCGCCAGCAGCCAAGGGACACCGAACACTGAAGCTTTCTTT.

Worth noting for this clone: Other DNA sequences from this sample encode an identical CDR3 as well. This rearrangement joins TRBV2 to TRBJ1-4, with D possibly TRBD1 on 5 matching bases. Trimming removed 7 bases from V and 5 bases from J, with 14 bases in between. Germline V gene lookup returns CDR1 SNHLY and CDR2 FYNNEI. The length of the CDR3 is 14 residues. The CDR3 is CASNLQGPNEKLFF. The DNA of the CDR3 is TGTGCCAGCAATCTCCAGGGTCCCAATGAAAAACTGTTTTTT.

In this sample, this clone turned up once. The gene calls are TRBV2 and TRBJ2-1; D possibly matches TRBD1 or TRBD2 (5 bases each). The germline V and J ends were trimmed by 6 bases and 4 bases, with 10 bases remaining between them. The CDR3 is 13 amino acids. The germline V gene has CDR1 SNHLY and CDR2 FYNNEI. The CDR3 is CASRRDVYNEQFF. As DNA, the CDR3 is TGTGCCAGCAGGAGGGACGTGTACAATGAGCAGTTCTTC.

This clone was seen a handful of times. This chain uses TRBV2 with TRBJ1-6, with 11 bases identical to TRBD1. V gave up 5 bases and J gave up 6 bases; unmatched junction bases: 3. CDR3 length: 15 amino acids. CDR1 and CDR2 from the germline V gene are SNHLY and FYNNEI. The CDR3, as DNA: TGTGCCAGCAGTAGGACAGGGGGCTTTAATTCACCCCTCCACTTT. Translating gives CASSRTGGFNSPLHF.

The CDR3 coding sequence is TGTGCCAGCTCACCACCGGGACTCCCTACGCAGTATTTT. Its translation: CASSPPGLPTQYF. The rearrangement uses TRBV18 and TRBJ2-3; TRBD2 is a possible D gene (6 bases). Trimming took off 0 bases at V and 8 bases at J, with 9 bases between the two ends. CDR1 is KGHSH, CDR2 LQKENI, per germline. This CDR3 has 13 residues. The full variable domain, its missing parts supplied by reference TRBV18 and TRBJ2-3, is NAGVMQNPRHLVRRRGQEARLRCSPMKGHSHVYWYRQLPEEGLKFMVYLQKENIIDESGMPKERFSAEFPKEGPSILRIQQVVRGDSAAYFCASSPPGLPTQYFGPGTRLTVL.

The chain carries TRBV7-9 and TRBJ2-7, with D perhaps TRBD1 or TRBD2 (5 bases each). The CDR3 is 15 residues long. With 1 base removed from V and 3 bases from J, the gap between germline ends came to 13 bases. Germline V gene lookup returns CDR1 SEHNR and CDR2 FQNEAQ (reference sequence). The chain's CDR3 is CASSLDGGSVYEQYF. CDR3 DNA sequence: TGTGCCAGCAGCTTAGATGGGGGTTCGGTCTACGAGCAGTACTTC.

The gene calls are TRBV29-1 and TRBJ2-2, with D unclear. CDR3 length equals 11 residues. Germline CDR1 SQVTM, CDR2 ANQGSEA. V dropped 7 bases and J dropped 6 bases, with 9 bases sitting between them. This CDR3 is CSGAGAGELFF. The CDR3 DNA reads TGCAGCGGGGCAGGAGCCGGGGAGCTGTTTTTT.

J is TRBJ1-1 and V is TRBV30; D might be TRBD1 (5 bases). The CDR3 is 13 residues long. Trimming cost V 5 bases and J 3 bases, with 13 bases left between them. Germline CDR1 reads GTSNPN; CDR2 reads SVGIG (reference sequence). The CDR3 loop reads CAWGRGFDTEAFF. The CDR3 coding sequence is TGTGCCTGGGGTAGGGGATTCGACACTGAAGCTTTCTTT.

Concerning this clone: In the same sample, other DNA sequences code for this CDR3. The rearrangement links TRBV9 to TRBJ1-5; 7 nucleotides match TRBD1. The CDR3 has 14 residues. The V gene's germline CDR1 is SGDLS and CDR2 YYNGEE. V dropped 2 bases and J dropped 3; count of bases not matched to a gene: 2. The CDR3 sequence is CASSVGTDNQPQHF. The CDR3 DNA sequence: TGTGCCAGCAGCGTTGGGACAGACAATCAGCCCCAGCATTTT.

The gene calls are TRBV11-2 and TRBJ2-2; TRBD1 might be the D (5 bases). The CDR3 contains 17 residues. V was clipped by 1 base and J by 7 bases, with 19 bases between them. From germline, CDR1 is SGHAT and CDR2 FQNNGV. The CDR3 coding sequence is TGTGCCAGCAGCTTAGCCCCGTTAAGGTGGCAGGGCGGGGAGCTGTTTTTT. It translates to CASSLAPLRWQGGELFF.

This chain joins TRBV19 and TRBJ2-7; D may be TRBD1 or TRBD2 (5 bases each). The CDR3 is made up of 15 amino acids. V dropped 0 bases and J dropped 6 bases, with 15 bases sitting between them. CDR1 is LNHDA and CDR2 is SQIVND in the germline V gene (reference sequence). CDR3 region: CASSIDRSKGSEQYF. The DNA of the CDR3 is TGTGCCAGTAGTATAGATCGCTCTAAGGGGAGCGAGCAGTACTTC.

The CDR3 here is CASSLAPGAGADTQYF. The CDR3 DNA reads TGCGCCAGCAGCTTGGCCCCGGGAGCGGGGGCAGATACGCAGTATTTT. This chain links TRBV5-1 with TRBJ2-3; 8 positions match TRBD2. CDR1 and CDR2 from the germline V gene are SGHRS and YFSETQ. Losses at the gene ends were 0 bases for V and 4 bases for J; bases not matched to a gene: 7. CDR3 length equals 16 residues.

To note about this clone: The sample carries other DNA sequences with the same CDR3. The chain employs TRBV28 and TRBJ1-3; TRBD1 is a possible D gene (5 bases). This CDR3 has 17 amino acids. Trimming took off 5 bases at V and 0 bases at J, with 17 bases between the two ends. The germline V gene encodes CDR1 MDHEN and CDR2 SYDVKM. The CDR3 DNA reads TGTGCCAGCAGTCCGCCTCTTCAGGGAAGCTCTGGAAACACCATATATTTT. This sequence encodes CASSPPLQGSSGNTIYF.

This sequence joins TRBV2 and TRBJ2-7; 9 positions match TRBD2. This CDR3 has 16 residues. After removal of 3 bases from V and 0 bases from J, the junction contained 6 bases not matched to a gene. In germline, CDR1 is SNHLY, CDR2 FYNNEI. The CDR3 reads CASSDWLAGPSYEQYF. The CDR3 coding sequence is TGTGCCAGCAGTGATTGGCTAGCGGGGCCCTCCTACGAGCAGTACTTC.